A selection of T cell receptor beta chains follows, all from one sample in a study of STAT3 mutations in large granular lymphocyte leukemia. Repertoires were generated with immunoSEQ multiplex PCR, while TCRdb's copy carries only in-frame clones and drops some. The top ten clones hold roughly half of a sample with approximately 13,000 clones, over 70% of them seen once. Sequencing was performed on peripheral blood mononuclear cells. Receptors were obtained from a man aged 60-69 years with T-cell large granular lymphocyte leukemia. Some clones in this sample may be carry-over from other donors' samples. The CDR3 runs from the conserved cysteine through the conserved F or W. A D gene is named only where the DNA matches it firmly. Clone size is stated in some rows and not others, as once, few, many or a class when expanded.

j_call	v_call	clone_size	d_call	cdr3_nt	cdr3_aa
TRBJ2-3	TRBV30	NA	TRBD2	TGTGCCTGGAGTGTCGGGGGGAGGGCCGCAGATACGCAGTATTTT	CAWSVGGRAADTQYF
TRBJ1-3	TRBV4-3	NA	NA	TGCGCCAGCAGCCAAGATATCATCGTCTCTGGAAACACCATATATTTT	CASSQDIIVSGNTIYF
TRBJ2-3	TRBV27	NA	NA	TGTGCCAGCAGTTTCTACGACAATCCCACAGATACGCAGTATTTT	CASSFYDNPTDTQYF
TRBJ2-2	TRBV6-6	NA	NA	TGTGCCAGCAGTAGACAAAACACCGGGGAGCTGTTTTTT	CASSRQNTGELFF
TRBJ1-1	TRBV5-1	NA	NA	TGCGCCAGCAGCTCCACCGAACCTATACAATCTGAAGCTTTCTTT	CASSSTEPIQSEAFF
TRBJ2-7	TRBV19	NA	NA	TGTGCCAGTAGTATAGGGTACAGCTCCTACGAGCAGTACTTC	CASSIGYSSYEQYF
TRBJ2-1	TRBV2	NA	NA	TGTGCCAGCTCCATTAGCTCCTACAATGAGCAGTTCTTC	CASSISSYNEQFF
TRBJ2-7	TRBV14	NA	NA	TGTGCCAGCAGCCAAGCCCGGGACCGCCTATACGAGCAGTACTTC	CASSQARDRLYEQYF
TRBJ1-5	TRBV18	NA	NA	TGTGCCAGCTCACGCGGGGGCGTCAATCAGCCCCAGCATTTT	CASSRGGVNQPQHF
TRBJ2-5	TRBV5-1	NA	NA	TGCGCCAGCAGCTTGGTAGAGGGGTTACGGTCAGAGACCCAGTACTTC	CASSLVEGLRSETQYF
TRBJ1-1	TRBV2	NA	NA	TGTGCCAGCAGTGGTCCACGGCAGGGTAACACTGAAGCTTTCTTT	CASSGPRQGNTEAFF
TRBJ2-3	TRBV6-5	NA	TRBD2	TGTGCCAGCGCAGGCGGGGGGAGGACAGATACGCAGTATTTT	CASAGGGRTDTQYF
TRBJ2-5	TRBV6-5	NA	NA	TGTGCCAGCAGTTACTCGACGGGGTTGGAAGAGACCCAGTACTTC	CASSYSTGLEETQYF
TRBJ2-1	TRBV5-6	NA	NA	TGTGCCAGCAGCTTGACGGATGAGCAGTTCTTC	CASSLTDEQFF
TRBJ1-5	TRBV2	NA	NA	TGTGCCAGCTTCCAGGGTTTCAATCAGCCCCAGCATTTT	CASFQGFNQPQHF
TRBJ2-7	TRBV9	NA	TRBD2	TGTGCCAGCAGCGTAGCTACTAGCGGCTACGAGCAGTACTTC	CASSVATSGYEQYF
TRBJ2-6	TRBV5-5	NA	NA	TGTGCCAGCAGCTACCTCCTGGGGGGGGCCAACGTCCTGACTTTC	CASSYLLGGANVLTF
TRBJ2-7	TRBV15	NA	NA	TGTGCCACCAGCAGAGATCTAACTAGCTACGAGCAGTACTTC	CATSRDLTSYEQYF
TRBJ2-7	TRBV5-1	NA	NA	TGCGCCAGCAGAGCACCCGACGGGAGCTCCTACGAGCAGTACTTC	CASRAPDGSSYEQYF
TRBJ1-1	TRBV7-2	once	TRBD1	TGTGCCAGCAGCCGGACAGGGGGGAATGAAGCTTTCTTT	CASSRTGGNEAFF
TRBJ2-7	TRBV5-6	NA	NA	TGTGCCAGCAGCCCCCAGGGGCTAGCGGTACCAGGGGAGCAGTACTTC	CASSPQGLAVPGEQYF
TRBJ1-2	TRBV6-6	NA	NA	TGTGCCAGCAGCCCTGGTCTCCCGCCCGGAGATGGCTACACCTTC	CASSPGLPPGDGYTF
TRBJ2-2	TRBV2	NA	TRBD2	TGTGCCGCCTCTCCCCGGACTAGCGGGAGGGCCGGGGAGCTGTTTTTT	CAASPRTSGRAGELFF
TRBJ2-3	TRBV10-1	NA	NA	TGCGCCAGCAGTCAAGAGGGATTGACAGATACGCAGTATTTT	CASSQEGLTDTQYF
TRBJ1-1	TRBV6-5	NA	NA	TGTGCCAGCAGCACCTGGGAGATCATGAACACTGAAGCTTTCTTT	CASSTWEIMNTEAFF
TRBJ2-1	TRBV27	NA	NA	TGTGCCAGCACTAGAACCGGGTACGGTGAGCAGTTCTTC	CASTRTGYGEQFF
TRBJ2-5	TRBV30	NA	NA	TGTGCCTGGAGTGCGGGCGGTTGGTACCAAGAGACCCAGTACTTC	CAWSAGGWYQETQYF
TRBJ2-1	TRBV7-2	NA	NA	TGTGCCAGCACCTTAGGATACAATGAGCAGTTCTTC	CASTLGYNEQFF
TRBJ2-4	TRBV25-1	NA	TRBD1	TGTGCCACCCATACAGGGGTTGGAGCCAAAAACATTCAGTACTTC	CATHTGVGAKNIQYF
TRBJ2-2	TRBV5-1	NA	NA	TGCGCCAGCAGCCCCCGTCCAGACACCGGGGAGCTGTTTTTT	CASSPRPDTGELFF
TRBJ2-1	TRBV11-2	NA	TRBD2	TGTGCCAGCAGCTTGGGGAGCGGGAGGTCCTACAATGAGCAGTTCTTC	CASSLGSGRSYNEQFF
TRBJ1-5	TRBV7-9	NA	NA	TGTGCCAGCAGCTTAGAGGGAGGGAGCAATCAGCCCCAGCATTTT	CASSLEGGSNQPQHF
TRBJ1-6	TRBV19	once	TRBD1	TGTGCCAGTAGCCAGGGGGACAGCTATTCACCCCTCCACTTT	CASSQGDSYSPLHF
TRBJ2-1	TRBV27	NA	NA	TGTGCCAGCAGTTTCGTCATGGGTAATGAGCAGTTCTTC	CASSFVMGNEQFF
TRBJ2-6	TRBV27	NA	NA	TGTGCCAGCAGTTTATGGGGCAGGGCCGCTGGGGCCAACGTCCTGACTTTC	CASSLWGRAAGANVLTF
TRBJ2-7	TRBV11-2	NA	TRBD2	TGTGCCAGCACCACTTATGGTCTAGCGGGAGTAGGCGAGCAGTACTTC	CASTTYGLAGVGEQYF
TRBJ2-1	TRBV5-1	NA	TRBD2	TGCGCCAGCAGCGGGGGGACTAGCGGGAGGAGTAATGAGCAGTTCTTC	CASSGGTSGRSNEQFF
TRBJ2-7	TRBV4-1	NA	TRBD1	TGCGCCAGCAGCCAAGTCCTGGGACAGGGATCCTACGAGCAGTACTTC	CASSQVLGQGSYEQYF
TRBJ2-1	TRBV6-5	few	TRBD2	TGTGCCAGCGGACTAGCGGGAGTTGATGAGCAGTTCTTC	CASGLAGVDEQFF
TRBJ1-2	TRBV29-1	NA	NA	TGCAGCGTTGAAAGAGGAGATGGCTACACCTTC	CSVERGDGYTF
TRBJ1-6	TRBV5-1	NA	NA	TGCGCCAGCAGCCGTACCACTAATTCACCCCTCCACTTT	CASSRTTNSPLHF
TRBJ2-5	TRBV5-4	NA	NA	TGTGCCAGCAGCCCCGGGGCCCAAGAGACCCAGTACTTC	CASSPGAQETQYF
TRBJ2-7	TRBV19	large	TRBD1	TGTGCCAGCGCGGACAGGGTGGGGTACGAGCAGTACTTC	CASADRVGYEQYF
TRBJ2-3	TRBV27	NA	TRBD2	TGTGCCAGCAGTTTAGGGCTAGCGGGAACCGGCTCGCAGTATTTT	CASSLGLAGTGSQYF
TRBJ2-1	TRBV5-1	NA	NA	TGCGCCAGCAGCTACCTCGGGAACAGCAATGAGCAGTTCTTC	CASSYLGNSNEQFF
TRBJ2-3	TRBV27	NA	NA	TGTGCCAGCAGTCCCGGAAACCCCCCAGATACGCAGTATTTT	CASSPGNPPDTQYF
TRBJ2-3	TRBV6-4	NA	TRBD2	TGTGCCACCATCGGACTAGCGGGAGCGGCCGCAGATACGCAGTATTTT	CATIGLAGAAADTQYF
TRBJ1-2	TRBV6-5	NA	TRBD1	TGTGCCAGCAGCTACAGGGGCAATGACTATGGCTACACCTTC	CASSYRGNDYGYTF
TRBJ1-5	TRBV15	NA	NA	TGTGCCACCAGCGTATACAGGCAATGGGGAGATTATCAGCCCCAGCATTTT	CATSVYRQWGDYQPQHF
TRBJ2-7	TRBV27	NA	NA	TGTGCCAGCGGGAACACCCTCCACGAGCAGTACTTC	CASGNTLHEQYF
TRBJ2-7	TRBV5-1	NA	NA	TGCGCCAGCAGCTTGGAATACGAGCAGTACTTC	CASSLEYEQYF
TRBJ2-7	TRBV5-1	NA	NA	TGCGCCAGCAGCTCCATCAGGACGGAAGACGAGCAGTACTTC	CASSSIRTEDEQYF
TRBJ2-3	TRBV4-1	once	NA	TGCGCCAGCAGCCAAGATCCGAGCGGGTCCCTTTCGGATACGCAGTATTTT	CASSQDPSGSLSDTQYF
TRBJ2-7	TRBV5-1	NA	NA	TGCGCCAGCAGTGGGGGGGCAGGGGGGGAGCAGTACTTC	CASSGGAGGEQYF
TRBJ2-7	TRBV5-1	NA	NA	TGCGCCAGCAGCTTGGAGAGGGCAGACGGGCAGTACTTC	CASSLERADGQYF
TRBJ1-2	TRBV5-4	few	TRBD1	TGTGCCAGCAGCCGAGACGGACAGGGGGCGGGTGGCTACACCTTC	CASSRDGQGAGGYTF
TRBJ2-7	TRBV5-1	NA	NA	TGCGCCAGCAGCCTCTCTAGTGGTATCGAGCAGTACTTC	CASSLSSGIEQYF
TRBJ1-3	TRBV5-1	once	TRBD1	TGCGCCAGCAGCACTCAGGGGGCGGAAAACACCATATATTTT	CASSTQGAENTIYF
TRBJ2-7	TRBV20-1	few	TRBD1	TGCAGTGCTTGCCGGGACAGCCTCCACTTC	CSACRDSLHF